The sequence of this TCR beta chain was determined in a study of blood T cell repertoires in COVID-19. In the authors' methods: Amplified reference gene primers provided the basis for estimating nucleated cell counts. Libraries were prepared by immunoSEQ multiplex PCR; TCRdb keeps only in-frame clonotypes and omits some of them. The DNA gave D and trimming, while V, J and clone size come from that table. The profile covers a few hundred thousand clones, with 88% appearing a single time and around 2% taken by the ten largest. This CDR3 is built from 16 residues. Losses at the gene ends were 3 bases for V and 6 bases for J; bases not matched to a gene: 14. Germline CDR1 reads MDHEN; CDR2 reads SYDVKM.

Sample: PBMCs or T cells enriched from blood (not recorded which). The origin of this receptor is a woman aged 60 to 75 in a cohort exposed to, infected with or recovered from COVID-19 (not recorded which). The chain is built from TRBV28 and TRBJ2-7; 7 bases align to TRBD1. The CDR3 region has the DNA TGTGCCAGCAGTTTGAAGGGGGCGGCTTTTAGAGGCGAGCAGTACTTC. Its protein product is CASSLKGAAFRGEQYF.